This TCR beta chain was recorded in a study of T cell responses to AZD1222 COVID-19 vaccine. Measured with immunoSEQ multiplex PCR; TCRdb has only the in-frame clones, and not every one. The data contain 130,000 or so clones, approximately 93% of them singletons. Germline lookup yields CDR1 LGHNA and CDR2 YSLEER. The CDR3 extends over 15 amino acids. Trimming took off 2 bases at V and 3 bases at J, with 14 bases between the two ends. This clone occurred once. This chain joins TRBV4-3 and TRBJ2-7, with D tentatively TRBD1 (5 bases). The source was peripheral blood, collected on day 0 of MenACWY control vaccination. The sequence came from an adult in good health. The chain's CDR3 is CASSQTFRGFYEQYF. CDR3 DNA: TGCGCCAGCAGCCAAACCTTTAGGGGTTTCTACGAGCAGTACTTC.